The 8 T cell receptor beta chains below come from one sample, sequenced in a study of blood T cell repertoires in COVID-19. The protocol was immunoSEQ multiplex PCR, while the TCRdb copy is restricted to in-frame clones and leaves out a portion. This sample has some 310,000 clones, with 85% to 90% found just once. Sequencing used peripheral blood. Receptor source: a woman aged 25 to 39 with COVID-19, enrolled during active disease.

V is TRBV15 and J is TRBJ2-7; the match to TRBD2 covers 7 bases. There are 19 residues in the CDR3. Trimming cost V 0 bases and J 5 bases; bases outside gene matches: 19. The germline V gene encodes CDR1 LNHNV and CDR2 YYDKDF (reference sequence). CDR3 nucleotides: TGTGCCACCAGCAGAGAGGCGTCCCGGTCGGGCGGGAGAGGCGACGAGCAGTACTTC. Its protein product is CATSREASRSGGRGDEQYF.

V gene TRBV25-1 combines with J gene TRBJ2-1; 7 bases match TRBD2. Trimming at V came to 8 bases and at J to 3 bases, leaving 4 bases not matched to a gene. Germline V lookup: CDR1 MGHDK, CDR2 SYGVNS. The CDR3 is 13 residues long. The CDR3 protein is CASASGDYNEQFF. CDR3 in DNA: TGTGCCAGCGCCAGCGGGGACTACAATGAGCAGTTCTTC.

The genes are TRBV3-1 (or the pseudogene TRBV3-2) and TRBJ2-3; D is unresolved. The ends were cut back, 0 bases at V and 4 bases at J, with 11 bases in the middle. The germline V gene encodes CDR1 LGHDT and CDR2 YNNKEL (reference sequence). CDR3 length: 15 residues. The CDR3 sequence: CASSQDWANSDTQYF. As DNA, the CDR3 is TGTGCCAGCAGCCAAGATTGGGCAAACTCAGATACGCAGTATTTT.

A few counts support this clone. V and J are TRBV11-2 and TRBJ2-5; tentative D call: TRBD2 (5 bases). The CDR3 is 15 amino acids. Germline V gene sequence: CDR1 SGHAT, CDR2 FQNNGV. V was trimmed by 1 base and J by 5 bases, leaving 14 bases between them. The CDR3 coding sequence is TGTGCCAGCAGCTTAGTCGCTAGCTCGAGGGAGACCCAGTACTTC. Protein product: CASSLVASSRETQYF.

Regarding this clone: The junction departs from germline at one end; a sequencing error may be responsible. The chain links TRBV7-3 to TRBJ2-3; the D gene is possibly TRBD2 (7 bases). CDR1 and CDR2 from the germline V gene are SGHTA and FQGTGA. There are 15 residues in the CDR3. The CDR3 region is CASSIQGGNTDAQYF. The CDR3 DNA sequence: TGTGCCAGCAGCATACAGGGAGGGAACACAGATGCGCAGTATTTT.

The CDR3: CASSPRENYEQYF. DNA for the CDR3: TGTGCCAGCAGCCCACGGGAGAACTACGAGCAGTACTTC. The chain combines TRBV7-9 with TRBJ2-7; D might be TRBD2 (6 bases). Germline values: CDR1 SEHNR, CDR2 FQNEAQ (reference sequence). The CDR3 consists of 13 residues. V lost 5 bases and J lost 3, with 11 bases in between.

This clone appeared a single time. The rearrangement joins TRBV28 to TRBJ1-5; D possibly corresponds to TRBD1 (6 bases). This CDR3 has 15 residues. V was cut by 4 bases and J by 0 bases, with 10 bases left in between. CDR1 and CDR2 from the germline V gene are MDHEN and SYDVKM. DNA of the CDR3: TGTGCCAGCAGTTCGACAGGTCATAGCAATCAGCCCCAGCATTTT. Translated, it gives CASSSTGHSNQPQHF. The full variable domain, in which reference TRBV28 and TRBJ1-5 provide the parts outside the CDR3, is DVKVTQSSRYLVKRTGEKVFLECVQDMDHENMFWYRQDPGLGLRLIYFSYDVKMKEKGDIPEGYSVSREKKERFSLILESASTNQTSMYLCASSSTGHSNQPQHFGDGTRLSIL.

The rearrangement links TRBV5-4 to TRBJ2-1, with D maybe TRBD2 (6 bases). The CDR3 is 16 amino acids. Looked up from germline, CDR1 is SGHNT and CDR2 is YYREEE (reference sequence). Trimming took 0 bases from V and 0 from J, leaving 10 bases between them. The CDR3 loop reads CASSLGGLSSYNEQFF. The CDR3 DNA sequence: TGTGCCAGCAGCTTGGGGGGACTCAGCTCCTACAATGAGCAGTTCTTC.